This T cell receptor beta chain was profiled in a study of blood T cell repertoires in COVID-19. V was clipped by 5 bases and J by 0 bases, with 8 bases between them. CDR3 length equals 14 residues. The germline CDR1 and CDR2 sequences are PRHDT and FYEKMQ (reference sequence). Assay: immunoSEQ multiplex PCR; the TCRdb copy retains only in-frame clones and omits some. The data contain roughly 260,000 clones, roughly 87% of them singletons. This clone was observed a few times. V is TRBV13 and J is TRBJ1-3; no clear D. The sequencing input was PBMCs or T cells enriched from blood (not recorded which). The sequence was obtained from a woman aged 25-40 years with acute COVID-19. CDR3 in DNA: TGTGCCAGCAGCACAACGCACTCTGGAAACACCATATATTTT. This sequence encodes CASSTTHSGNTIYF. Full variable domain (outside the CDR3, taken from reference TRBV13 and TRBJ1-3): AAGVIQSPRHLIKEKRETATLKCYPIPRHDTVYWYQQGPGQDPQFLISFYEKMQSDKGSIPDRFSAQQFSDYHSELNMSSLELGDSALYFCASSTTHSGNTIYFGEGSWLTVV.